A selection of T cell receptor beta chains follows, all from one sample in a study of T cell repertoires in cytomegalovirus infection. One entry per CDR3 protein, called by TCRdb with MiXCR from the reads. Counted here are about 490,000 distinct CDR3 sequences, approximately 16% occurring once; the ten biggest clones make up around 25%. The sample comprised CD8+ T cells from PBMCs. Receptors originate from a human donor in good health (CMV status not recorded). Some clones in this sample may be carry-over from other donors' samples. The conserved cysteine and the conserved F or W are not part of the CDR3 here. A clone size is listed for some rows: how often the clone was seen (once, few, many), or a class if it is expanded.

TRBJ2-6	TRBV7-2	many	ASSPNRSGANVLT
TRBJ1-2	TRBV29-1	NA	SPKFSRPYGYT
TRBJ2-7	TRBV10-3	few	AISESGGMTYEQY
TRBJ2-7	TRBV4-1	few	ASSQEILGPYEQY
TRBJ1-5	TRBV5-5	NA	ASSPDGDYSNQPQH
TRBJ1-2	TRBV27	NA	ATRDYYGYT
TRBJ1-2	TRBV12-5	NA	ASGLGSRSPNYGYT
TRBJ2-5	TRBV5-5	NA	ASSRNRQGPRETQY
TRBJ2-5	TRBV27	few	ASSLSSGERQETQY
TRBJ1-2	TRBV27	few	ASAPGGNYGYT
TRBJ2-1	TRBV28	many	ASSFRVLAGERDEQF
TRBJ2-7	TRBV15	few	ATSSRLAGSSYEQY
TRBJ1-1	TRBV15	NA	ATSRLGGMNTEAF
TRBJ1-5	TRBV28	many	ASSAGTLSNQPQH
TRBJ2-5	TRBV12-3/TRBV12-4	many	ASSWDLRETQY
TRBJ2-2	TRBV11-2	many	ASSAVSGGTGELF
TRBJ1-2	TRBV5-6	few	ASSISDAWRNGYT
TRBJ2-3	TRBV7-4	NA	ASSWERGTQTDTQY
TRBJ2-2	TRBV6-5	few	ASSPTGLAGELF
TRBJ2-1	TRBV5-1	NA	ASRIPAPGQRNEQF
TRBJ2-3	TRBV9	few	ASSVQTAGTDTQY
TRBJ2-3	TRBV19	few	ASSTPGRTDTQY
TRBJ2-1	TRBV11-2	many	ASRLAGGYRDDEQF
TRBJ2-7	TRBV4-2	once	ASSQARTHEQY
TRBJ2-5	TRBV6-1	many	ASLDWGETQY
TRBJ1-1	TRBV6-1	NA	ASSVYAGIKAF
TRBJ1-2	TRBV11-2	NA	ASSLAPGGAANYGYT
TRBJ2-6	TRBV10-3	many	AISTGQGTVTDGANVLT
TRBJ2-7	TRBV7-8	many	ASSPRLAGGYEQY
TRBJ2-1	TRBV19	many	ASSTLAGVGNEQF
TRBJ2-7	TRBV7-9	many	ASSSAVRSTYEQY
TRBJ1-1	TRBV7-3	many	ASSLIRQVGTEAF
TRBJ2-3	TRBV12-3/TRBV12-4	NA	ASIPGLRVGTDTQY
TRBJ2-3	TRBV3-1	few	ASSHPGTGGYGITQY
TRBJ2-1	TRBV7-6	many	ASSSAGTSGGVYNEQF
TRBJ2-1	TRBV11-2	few	ASSSLLGYNEQF
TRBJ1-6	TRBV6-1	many	ASSEDLIRTPTGFDNSPLH
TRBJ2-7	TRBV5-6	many	ASSFEREQY
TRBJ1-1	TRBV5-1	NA	ASRQRQGTTEAF
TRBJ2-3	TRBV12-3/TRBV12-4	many	ASTGATLAGGDTDTQY
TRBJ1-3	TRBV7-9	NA	ASSRGASRGLAGNTIY
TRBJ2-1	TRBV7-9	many	ASGGQGRYNEQF
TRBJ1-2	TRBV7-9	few	ASSFRDRLNYGYT
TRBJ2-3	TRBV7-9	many	ASPSVPSTDTQY
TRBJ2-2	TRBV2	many	ASSMTGEFNTGELF
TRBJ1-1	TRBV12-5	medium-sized	ASGLGTEAF
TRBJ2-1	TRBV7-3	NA	ASSLIVSTYNEQF
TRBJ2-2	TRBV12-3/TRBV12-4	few	ASSAGLAGGLSTGELF
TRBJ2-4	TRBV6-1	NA	ASSEARRGLAKNIQY
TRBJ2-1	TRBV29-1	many	SVEVPSGNNEQF
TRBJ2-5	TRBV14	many	ASSQIAGEYGETQY
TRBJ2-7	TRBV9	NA	ASSALDDPYEQY
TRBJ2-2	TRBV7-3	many	ASSVTGTEGTGELF